The T cell receptor (beta chain) described here comes from a study of cytomegalovirus exposure and HLA in healthy donors. Amplification used 60 Vbeta primers and 13 Jbeta primers. Assay: immunoSEQ multiplex PCR; the TCRdb copy retains only in-frame clones and omits some. The sample consists of 150,000 to 200,000 clones, less than 90% of them appearing once. Of note for this clone: Antigen specificity is unknown.

CDR1 is MNHEY, CDR2 SVGAGI, per germline. The length of the CDR3 is 13 residues. V lost 5 bases, J lost 7 bases, and 6 bases stayed unmatched. Findings and limits, study-wide: Only CMV serostatus was available as immune exposure information. Reportedly, diagnosis of cytomegalovirus status by the classifier showed high specificity and sensitivity. Presence/absence analyses treated sequencing depth as roughly uniform across donors.

What was sequenced was PBMCs. The sequence was obtained from a male donor in good health and CMV-seropositive. The chain employs TRBV6-5 and TRBJ1-2; 8 nucleotides match TRBD1. CDR3 residues: CASSDGQGSGYTF. CDR3 bases: TGTGCCAGCAGTGATGGACAGGGCAGTGGCTACACCTTC.